This T cell receptor (beta chain) was recorded in a study of PD-L1 blockade in urothelial cancer. Time point described: peripheral blood 6 weeks after treatment start. V lost 3 bases and J lost 1, with 10 bases in between. The CDR3 consists of 15 residues. CDR1 is MDHEN and CDR2 is SYDVKM in the germline V gene. Profiling relied on immunoSEQ multiplex PCR, and the TCRdb table lists in-frame clones only, not all of them. The sample shows around 120,000 clones, around nine tenths of them seen only once. This chain links TRBV28 with TRBJ2-1; D unclear. Specimen: PBMCs, collected around atezolizumab (anti-PD-L1) treatment. The sequence derives from a man in his 60s with urothelial cancer. CDR3 amino acids: CASSLSTVSYNEQFF. DNA for the CDR3: TGTGCCAGCAGTTTGTCAACAGTATCCTACAATGAGCAGTTCTTC.